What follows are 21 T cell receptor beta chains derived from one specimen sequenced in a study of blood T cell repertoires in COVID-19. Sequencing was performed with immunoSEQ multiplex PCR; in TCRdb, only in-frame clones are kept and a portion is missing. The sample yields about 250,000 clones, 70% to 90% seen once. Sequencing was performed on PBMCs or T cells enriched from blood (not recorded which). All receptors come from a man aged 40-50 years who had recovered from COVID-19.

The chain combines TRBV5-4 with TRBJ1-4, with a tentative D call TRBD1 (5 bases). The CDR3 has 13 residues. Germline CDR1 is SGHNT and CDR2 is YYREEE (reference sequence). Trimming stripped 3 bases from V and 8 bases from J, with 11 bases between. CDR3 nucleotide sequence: TGTGCCAGCAGCTCCTGGGAGGGGGAAAAACTGTTTTTT. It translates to CASSSWEGEKLFF.

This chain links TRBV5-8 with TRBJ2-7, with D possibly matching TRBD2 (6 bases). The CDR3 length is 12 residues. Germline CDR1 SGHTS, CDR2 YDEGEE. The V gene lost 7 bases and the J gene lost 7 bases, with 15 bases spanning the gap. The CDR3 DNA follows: TGTGCCAGCGCGGGACCTATTGGGGAGCAGTACTTC. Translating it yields CASAGPIGEQYF.

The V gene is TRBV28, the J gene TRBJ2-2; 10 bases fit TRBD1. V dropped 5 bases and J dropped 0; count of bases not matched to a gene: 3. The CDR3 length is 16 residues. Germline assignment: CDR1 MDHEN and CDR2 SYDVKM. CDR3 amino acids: CASSLGTGANTGELFF. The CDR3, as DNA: TGTGCCAGCAGTCTCGGGACAGGGGCGAACACCGGGGAGCTGTTTTTT.

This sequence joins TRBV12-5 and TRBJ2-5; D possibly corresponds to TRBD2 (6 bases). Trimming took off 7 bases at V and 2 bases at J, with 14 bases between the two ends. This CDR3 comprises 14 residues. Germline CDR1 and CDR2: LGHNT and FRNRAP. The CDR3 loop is CASARDSGQETQYF. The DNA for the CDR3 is TGTGCTAGTGCGCGGGACTCCGGACAAGAGACCCAGTACTTC.

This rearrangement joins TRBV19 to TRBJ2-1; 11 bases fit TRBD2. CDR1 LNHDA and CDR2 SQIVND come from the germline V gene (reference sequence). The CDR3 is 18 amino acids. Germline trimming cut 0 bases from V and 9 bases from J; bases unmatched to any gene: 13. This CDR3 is CASSIELAGVSARSEQFF. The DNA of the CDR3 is TGTGCCAGTAGTATAGAACTAGCGGGAGTGTCGGCCAGGAGTGAGCAGTTCTTC.

The CDR3 DNA reads as TGTGCCGGCCGACCCAGGGGAACCGGGGAGCTGTTTTTT. Amino acids: CAGRPRGTGELFF. V and J are TRBV27 and TRBJ2-2; perhaps TRBD1 as D (6 bases). Trimming cost V 11 bases and J 5 bases, with 15 bases left between them. Germline V gene data show CDR1 as MNHEY and CDR2 as SMNVEV (reference sequence). This CDR3 has 13 residues.

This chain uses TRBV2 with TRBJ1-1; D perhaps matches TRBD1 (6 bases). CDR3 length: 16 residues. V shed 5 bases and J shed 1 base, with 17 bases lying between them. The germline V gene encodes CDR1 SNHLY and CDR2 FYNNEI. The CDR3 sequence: CASSKQGRGANTEAFF. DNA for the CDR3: TGTGCCAGCAGTAAACAGGGTAGGGGCGCGAACACTGAAGCTTTCTTT. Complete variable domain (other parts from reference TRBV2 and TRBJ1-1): EPEVTQTPSHQVTQMGQEVILRCVPISNHLYFYWYRQILGQKVEFLVSFYNNEISEKSEIFDDQFSVERPDGSNFTLKIRSTKLEDSAMYFCASSKQGRGANTEAFFGQGTRLTVV.

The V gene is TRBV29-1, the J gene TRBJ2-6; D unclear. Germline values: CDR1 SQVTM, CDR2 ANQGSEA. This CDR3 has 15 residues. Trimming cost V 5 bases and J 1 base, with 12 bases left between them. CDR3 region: CSVTNEESGANVLTF. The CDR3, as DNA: TGCAGCGTTACCAACGAGGAGTCTGGGGCCAACGTCCTGACTTTC.

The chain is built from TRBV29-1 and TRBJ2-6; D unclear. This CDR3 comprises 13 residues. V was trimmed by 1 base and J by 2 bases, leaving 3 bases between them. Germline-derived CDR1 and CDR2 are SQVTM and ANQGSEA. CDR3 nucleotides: TGCAGCGTTGAAGTAACTGGGGCCAACGTCCTGACTTTC. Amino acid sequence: CSVEVTGANVLTF.

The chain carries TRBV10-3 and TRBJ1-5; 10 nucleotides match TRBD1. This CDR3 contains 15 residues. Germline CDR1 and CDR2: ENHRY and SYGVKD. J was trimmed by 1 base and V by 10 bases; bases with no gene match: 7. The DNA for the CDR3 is TGTGCCACCAGGGGGGACAGGGGAAGCAATCAGCCCCAGCATTTT. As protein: CATRGDRGSNQPQHF.

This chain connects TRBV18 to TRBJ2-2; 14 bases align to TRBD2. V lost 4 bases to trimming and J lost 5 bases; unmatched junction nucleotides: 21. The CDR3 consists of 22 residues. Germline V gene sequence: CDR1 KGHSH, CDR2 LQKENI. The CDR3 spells CASSLSGTAGTSGSGGTGELFF. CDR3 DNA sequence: TGTGCCAGCTCACTTTCCGGGACGGCCGGGACTAGCGGGAGTGGTGGGACCGGGGAGCTGTTTTTT.

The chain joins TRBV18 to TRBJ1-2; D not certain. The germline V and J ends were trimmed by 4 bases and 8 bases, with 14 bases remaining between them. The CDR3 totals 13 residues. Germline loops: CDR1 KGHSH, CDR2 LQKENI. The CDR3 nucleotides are TGTGCCAGCTCACGATCCGAAGCGAACGGCTACACCTTC. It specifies CASSRSEANGYTF.

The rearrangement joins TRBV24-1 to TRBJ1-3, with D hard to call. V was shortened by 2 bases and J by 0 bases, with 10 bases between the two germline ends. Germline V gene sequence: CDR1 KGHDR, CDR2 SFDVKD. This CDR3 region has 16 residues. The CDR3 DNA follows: TGTGCCACCAGTGATTCTGACACTAGCTCTGGAAACACCATATATTTT. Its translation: CATSDSDTSSGNTIYF.

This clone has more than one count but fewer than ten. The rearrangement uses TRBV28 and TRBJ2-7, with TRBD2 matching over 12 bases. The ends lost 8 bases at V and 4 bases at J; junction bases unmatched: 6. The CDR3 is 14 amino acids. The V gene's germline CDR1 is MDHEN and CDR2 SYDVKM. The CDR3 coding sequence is TGTGCCAGCTCCCTAGCGGGAGGGCGGTACGAGCAGTACTTC. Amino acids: CASSLAGGRYEQYF.

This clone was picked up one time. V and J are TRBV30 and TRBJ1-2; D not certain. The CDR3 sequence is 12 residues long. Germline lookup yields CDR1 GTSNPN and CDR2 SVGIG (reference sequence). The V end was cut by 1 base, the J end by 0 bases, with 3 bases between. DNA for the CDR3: TGTGCCTGGAGTGACACTAACTATGGCTACACCTTC. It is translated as CAWSDTNYGYTF. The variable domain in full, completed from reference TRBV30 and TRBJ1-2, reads SQTIHQWPATLVQPVGSPLSLECTVEGTSNPNLYWYRQAAGRGLQLLFYSVGIGQISSEVPQNLSASRPQDRQFILSSKKLLLSDSGFYLCAWSDTNYGYTFGSGTRLTVV.

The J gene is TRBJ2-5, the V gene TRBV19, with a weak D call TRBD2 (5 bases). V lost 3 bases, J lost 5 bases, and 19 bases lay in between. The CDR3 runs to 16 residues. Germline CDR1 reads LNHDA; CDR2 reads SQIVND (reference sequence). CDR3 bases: TGTGCCAGTAGTATTACGGGATCCGGGATTGCGGAGACCCAGTACTTC. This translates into CASSITGSGIAETQYF.

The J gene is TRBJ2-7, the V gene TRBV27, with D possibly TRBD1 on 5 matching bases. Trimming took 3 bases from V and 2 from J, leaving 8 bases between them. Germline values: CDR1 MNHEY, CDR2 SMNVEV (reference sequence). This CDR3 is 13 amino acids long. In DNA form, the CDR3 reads TGTGCCAGCAGTTTTGGGGCGGCCTACGAGCAGTACTTC. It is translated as CASSFGAAYEQYF.

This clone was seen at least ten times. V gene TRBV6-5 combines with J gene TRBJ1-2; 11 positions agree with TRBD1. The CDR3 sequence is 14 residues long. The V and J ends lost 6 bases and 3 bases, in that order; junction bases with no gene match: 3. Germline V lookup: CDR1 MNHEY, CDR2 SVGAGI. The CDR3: CASRDRGLHYGYTF. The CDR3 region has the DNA TGTGCCAGCAGGGACAGGGGGCTTCACTATGGCTACACCTTC.

Written as DNA, the CDR3 is TGTGCCAGCAGCTTTCTAAGCACAGGGGGCGCCTATGGCTACACCTTC. Its protein product is CASSFLSTGGAYGYTF. The chain uses TRBV5-6 and TRBJ1-2; 9 positions agree with TRBD1. CDR1 and CDR2 (germline): SGHDT, YYEEEE. The V segment lost 2 bases and the J segment 4 bases; nucleotides outside the gene matches: 9. The CDR3 is made up of 16 amino acids.

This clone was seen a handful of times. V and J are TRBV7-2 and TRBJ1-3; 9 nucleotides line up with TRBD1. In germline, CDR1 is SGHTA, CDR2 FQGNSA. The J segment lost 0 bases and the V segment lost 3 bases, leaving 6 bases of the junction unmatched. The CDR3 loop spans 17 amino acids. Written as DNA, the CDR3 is TGTGCCAGCAGCTTGCAAGGGACAGGGTTCTCTGGAAACACCATATATTTT. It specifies CASSLQGTGFSGNTIYF.

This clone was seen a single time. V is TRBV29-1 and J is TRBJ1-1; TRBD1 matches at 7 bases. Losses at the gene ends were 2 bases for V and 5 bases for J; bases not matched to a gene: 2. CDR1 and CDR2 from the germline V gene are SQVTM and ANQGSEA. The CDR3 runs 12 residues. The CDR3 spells CSVERGQTEAFF. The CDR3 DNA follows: TGCAGCGTTGAAAGGGGACAGACTGAAGCTTTCTTT.